This T cell receptor (beta chain) originates from a study of neurological immune-mediated disorders. Looking at the study overall: Relapsing-remitting disease was seen in 31 of the 34 multiple sclerosis patients, and secondary progressive disease was seen in 3.

TCRdb called the 5' RACE reads again in MiXCR, with one record for every CDR3 protein. Here the sample spans about 66,000 distinct CDR3 sequences, 3.4% being singletons. This clonotype came up many times. The antigen remains undetermined. The length of the CDR3 is 14 residues. Trimming cost V 4 bases and J 2 bases, with 13 bases left between them. In germline, CDR1 is SGHRS, CDR2 YFSETQ. Study conclusions and caveats: Neither clinical nor MRI features were associated with the multiple sclerosis repertoire cluster.

Sequenced material: PBMCs. The sequence came from a man aged 35-49 years with multiple sclerosis. This chain connects TRBV5-1 to TRBJ2-7; a possible D gene is TRBD2 (6 bases). The CDR3 is CASSPLGGTYEQYF. DNA for the CDR3: TGCGCCAGCAGCCCTCTGGGGGGAACCTACGAGCAGTACTTC.